Here is one T cell receptor (beta chain) with its context. The record originates from a study of T-cell memory formation after mild COVID-19. The CDR3 is made up of 16 amino acids. The V segment lost 4 bases and the J segment 6 bases; nucleotides outside the gene matches: 5. Germline CDR1 SNHLY, CDR2 FYNNEI. Constant-segment primers and 5'RACE yielded cDNA libraries for TCR alpha and TCR beta, each carrying sample barcodes and UMIs. One entry per CDR3 protein, called by TCRdb with MiXCR from the 5' RACE reads. The table includes some 190,000 distinct CDR3 sequences, about a sixth detected once. This sequence originates from an adult woman who had mild COVID-19 (a few samples of this study predate the infection). Cell type and time point are not known. The specimen was PBMCs or a T cell subset sorted from them (not recorded which). The chain employs TRBV2 and TRBJ2-3; 15 bases match TRBD2. CDR3 nucleotide sequence: TGTGCCAGCAGTGCGGGGACTAGCGGGGGGACTGATACGCAGTATTTT. It codes for CASSAGTSGGTDTQYF. The full variable domain, its missing parts supplied by reference TRBV2 and TRBJ2-3, is EPEVTQTPSHQVTQMGQEVILRCVPISNHLYFYWYRQILGQKVEFLVSFYNNEISEKSEIFDDQFSVERPDGSNFTLKIRSTKLEDSAMYFCASSAGTSGGTDTQYFGPGTRLTVL.